This T cell receptor beta chain was captured by sequencing in a study of post-analysis software for immune sequencing data (dated by TCRdb to 2014 to 2015). Context from the whole study: Recorded disease courses included relapsing-remitting, secondary progressive and progressive-relapsing multiple sclerosis, with some patients lacking subtype annotation. The multiple sclerosis patient repertoires were compared with some twelve previously published healthy control repertoires from donors aged about 6 to 26 years. A subset of samples was prepared in parallel using single-end sample barcoding, then pooled and co-amplified after Illumina adapter ligation.

TCR beta repertoires were profiled from peripheral blood of roughly twelve young patients with multiple sclerosis to demonstrate the VDJtools post-analysis software. The multiple sclerosis patients were children and adolescents between about 6 and 16 years of age. Concerning this clonotype: Its antigen remains undetermined. Base qualities are not recorded, but no much larger clone differs from it by a single base.

The protocol used for the library was PCR. Data came from an Illumina HiSeq 2500. To reduce PCR and sequencing biases, unique molecular identifiers were incorporated into the TCR beta cDNA libraries. Per 1 to 10 million input T cells, 500,000 or so cDNA molecules were obtained, such that each molecule approximated one T cell. Patient libraries were prepared and sequenced with the same protocol used for the earlier healthy control dataset. Samples belonging to the same batch were prepared together, multiplexed and sequenced on a shared HiSeq lane. As for how the authors treated the data: MIGEC was used to process the raw barcoded reads, and molecular identifier groups with only a single read were discarded before consensus assembly and CDR3 extraction. Clonotype tables were post-analysed with VDJtools, and diversity was normalized by down-sampling all datasets to the smallest sample size. Repertoire overlap clustering matched CDR3 amino acid but not nucleotide sequences to correct batch-related cross-sample contamination. The public reads were quality trimmed at Q25 with fastp and then assembled into clones with MiXCR by TCRdb, keeping productive beta chains. Every CDR3 protein is listed once, alongside the most common genes and DNA of its rows. TCRdb's processing, not the study's, gives the V and J calls here. Within this sample are fewer than 850,000 distinct CDR3 sequences, with roughly 46% of them counted one time only. The top ten clonotypes cover 4.9% of the sample.

What the authors observed across the whole study: The control group was slightly older than the multiple sclerosis patient group. Significantly lower normalized Chao1 diversity was found in multiple sclerosis patients than in controls, suggesting substantial peripheral T-cell clonal expansion. Strong co-clustering of samples prepared in the same batch was shown by direct clustering with F measure, prompting a batch-effect correction.

Source material: blood. The source of this sequence is a girl aged 5-17 years with multiple sclerosis.

The base sequence is TGTGCCAGCAGCCCCACCGGGACAGGGGATGGCTACACCTTC. Its amino acids are CASSPTGTGDGYTF. This chain is built from TRBV7-9 and TRBJ1-2; 10 central bases correspond to TRBD1. Spanning cysteine to phenylalanine, the CDR3 consists of 14 amino acids. The kept DNA is CDR3 alone, 42 bases in frame from the first base. The germline V gene encodes CDR1 SEHNR and CDR2 FQNEAQ (reference sequence). V and J are trimmed by 5 bases and 6 bases, and the gene matches miss 6 bases of the junction.